This T cell receptor beta chain was retrieved from a study of T cell clonality in common variable immunodeficiency. CDR3 size: 13 residues. The germline V gene has CDR1 SGHRS and CDR2 YFSETQ. Losses at the gene ends were 6 bases for V and 4 bases for J; bases not matched to a gene: 6. The study, taken as a whole, reports: CVID subjects had higher TCRbeta clonality than healthy controls, most marked in about a third.

TCRdb's table, derived via immunoSEQ multiplex PCR, lists solely in-frame clones and lacks some. Singletons are absent from the sample, which has about 35,000 clones. This clone showed up many times. Its cognate antigen is unknown. The CDR3 is cut off 3 residues early in the read; its end comes from the germline J gene. This chain uses TRBV5-1 with TRBJ2-7; 8 bases map to TRBD1. The receptor comes from a person aged 18 to 70 in good health. Sequencing was performed on peripheral blood mononuclear cells. The CDR3 sequence: CASTTDRGYEQYF. The DNA read from the CDR3 is TGCGCCAGCACCACTGACAGGGGTTACGAG.